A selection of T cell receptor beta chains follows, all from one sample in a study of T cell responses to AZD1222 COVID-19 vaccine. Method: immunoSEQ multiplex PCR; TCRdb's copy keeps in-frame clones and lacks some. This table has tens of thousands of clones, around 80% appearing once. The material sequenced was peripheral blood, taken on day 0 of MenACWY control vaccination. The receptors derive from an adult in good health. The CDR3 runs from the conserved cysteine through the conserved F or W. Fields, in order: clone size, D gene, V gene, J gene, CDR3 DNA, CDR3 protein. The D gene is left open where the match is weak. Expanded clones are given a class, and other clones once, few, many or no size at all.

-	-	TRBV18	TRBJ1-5	TGTGCCAGCTCACCAGTGTATAGCAATCAGCCCCAGCATTTT	CASSPVYSNQPQHF
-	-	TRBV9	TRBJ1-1	TGTGCCAGCAGCGGGCGGATGAACACTGAAGCTTTCTTT	CASSGRMNTEAFF
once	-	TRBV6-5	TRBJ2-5	TGTGCCAGCAGCCAACAAGGTCTGGCATCGGAGACCCAGTACTTC	CASSQQGLASETQYF
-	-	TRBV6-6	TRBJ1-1	TGTGCCAGCAGTTATAAGGGGATAATGAACACTGAAGCTTTCTTT	CASSYKGIMNTEAFF
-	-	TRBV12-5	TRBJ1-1	TGTGCTAGTGGTTTGGGTCACAGGGTTAACACTGAAGCTTTCTTT	CASGLGHRVNTEAFF
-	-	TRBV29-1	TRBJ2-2	TGCAGCGCCTTGTTGGATAACACCGGGGAGCTGTTTTTT	CSALLDNTGELFF
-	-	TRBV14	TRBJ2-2	TGTGCCAGCAGTCGTCAGAACACCGGGGAGCTGTTTTTT	CASSRQNTGELFF
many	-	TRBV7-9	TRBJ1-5	TGTGCCAGCAGCTTGCAGAATCAGCCCCAGCATTTT	CASSLQNQPQHF
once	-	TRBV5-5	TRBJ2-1	TGTGCCAGCGCTCTCTCGGGCAGCAGCTCCTACAATGAGCAGTTCTTC	CASALSGSSSYNEQFF
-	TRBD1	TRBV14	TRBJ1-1	TGTGCCAGCAGCCGAAGAACAGGGGCTGGGACTGAAGCTTTCTTT	CASSRRTGAGTEAFF
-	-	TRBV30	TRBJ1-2	TGTGCCTGGAGCTCAGGGGTGGGGTATGGCTACACCTTC	CAWSSGVGYGYTF
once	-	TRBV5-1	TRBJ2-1	TGCGCCAGCAGCCCAACGACTGACAATGAGCAGTTCTTC	CASSPTTDNEQFF
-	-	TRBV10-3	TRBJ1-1	TGTGCCATCAGTCCATCGGACAAGAACACTGAAGCTTTCTTT	CAISPSDKNTEAFF
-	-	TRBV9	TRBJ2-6	TGTGCCAGCAGCGTCGGGGGTGGGGCCAACGTCCTGACTTTC	CASSVGGGANVLTF
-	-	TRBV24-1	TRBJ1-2	TGTGCCACCAGTGATTTTGGGCAGCTACCTTACACCTTC	CATSDFGQLPYTF
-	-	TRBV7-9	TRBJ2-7	TGTGCCAGCAGCCGCCAGGAAGAGCAGTACTTC	CASSRQEEQYF
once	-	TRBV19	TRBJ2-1	TGTGCCAGTAGTATCGAGGGAATCTCGTTGGATGAGCAGTTCTTC	CASSIEGISLDEQFF
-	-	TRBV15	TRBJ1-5	TGTGCCACCAGCAGAGATCCCCCTAGGGAAGATCAGCCCCAGCATTTT	CATSRDPPREDQPQHF
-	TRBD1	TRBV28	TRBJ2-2	TGTGCCAGCACCCCTTCGCTCCGGGACAGAAACACCGGGGAGCTGTTTTTT	CASTPSLRDRNTGELFF
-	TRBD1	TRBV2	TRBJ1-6	TGTGCCAGCAGTGGATACAGGGGGCGAGATTCACCCCTCCACTTT	CASSGYRGRDSPLHF
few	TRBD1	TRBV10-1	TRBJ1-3	TGCGCCAGCAGTCGGGACAGTTCTGGAAACACCATATATTTT	CASSRDSSGNTIYF
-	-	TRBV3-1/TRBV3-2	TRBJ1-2	TGTGCCAGCAGCCAAGATCGATCGTCCCTCGTTAACTATGGCTACACCTTC	CASSQDRSSLVNYGYTF
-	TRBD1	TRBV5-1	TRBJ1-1	TGCGCCAGCAGCATGCAGGGGGCGCTCACTGAAGCTTTCTTT	CASSMQGALTEAFF
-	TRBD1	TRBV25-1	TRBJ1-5	TGTGCCAGCAGAGAGACAGGGGACAATCAGCCCCAGCATTTT	CASRETGDNQPQHF
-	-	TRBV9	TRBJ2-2	TGTGCCAGCAGCGTAGGACTAGAGGGCGGGGAGCTGTTTTTT	CASSVGLEGGELFF
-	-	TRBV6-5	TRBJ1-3	TGTGCCAGCAGTTACGGAGTATCTGGAAACACCATATATTTT	CASSYGVSGNTIYF
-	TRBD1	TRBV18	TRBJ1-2	TGTGCCAGCTCACACCGGGACAGTCCTAGCTACACCTTC	CASSHRDSPSYTF
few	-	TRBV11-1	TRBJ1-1	TGTGCCAGCACCGACCCTTTAAGGGGCAGGGCGACTGAAGCTTTCTTT	CASTDPLRGRATEAFF
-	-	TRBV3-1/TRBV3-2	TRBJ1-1	TGTGCCAGCAGCTCAGGGTTCACTGAAGCTTTCTTT	CASSSGFTEAFF
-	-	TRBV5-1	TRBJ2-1	TGCGCCAGCAGCTCGACTACCTACAATGAGCAGTTCTTC	CASSSTTYNEQFF
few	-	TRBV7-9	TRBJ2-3	TGTGCCTGCCTGGGGGGGCTTGGAGATACGCAGTATTTT	CACLGGLGDTQYF
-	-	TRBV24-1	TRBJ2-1	TGTGCCACCAGTGCGAGCAGTGTGGAGCAGTTCTTC	CATSASSVEQFF
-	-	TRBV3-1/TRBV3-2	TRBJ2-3	TGTGCCAGCAGCCAAGCCCCTCGGGATACGCAGTATTTT	CASSQAPRDTQYF
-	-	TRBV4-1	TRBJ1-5	TGCGCCAGCAGCCAAGGGCAGGGCGGGAGCAATCAGCCCCAGCATTTT	CASSQGQGGSNQPQHF
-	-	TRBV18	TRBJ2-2	TGTGCCAGCTCTCCCGACAGTAACACCGGGGAGCTGTTTTTT	CASSPDSNTGELFF
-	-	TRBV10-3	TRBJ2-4	TGTGCCATCAGCGGAGGAAGCCGATTTAAAAACATTCAGTACTTC	CAISGGSRFKNIQYF
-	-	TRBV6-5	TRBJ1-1	TGTGCCAGCTATCAAAGGAGGAAGGGCCGTGAAGCTTTCTTT	CASYQRRKGREAFF
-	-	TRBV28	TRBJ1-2	TGTGCCAGCAGTTTAAGAGGGTCGGACTATGGCTACACCTTC	CASSLRGSDYGYTF
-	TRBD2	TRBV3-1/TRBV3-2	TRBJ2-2	TGTGCCAGCAGCCAAGGGGTGGGGGAGCGGGGGGCGCTCCACACCGGGGAGCTGTTTTTT	CASSQGVGERGALHTGELFF
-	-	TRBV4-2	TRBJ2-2	TGTGCCAGCAGCCTCGGGGGAGGCCTGGGGGAGCTGTTTTTT	CASSLGGGLGELFF
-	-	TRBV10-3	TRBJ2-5	TGTGCCATCAGTGAGTCGGAGGTGGAGACCCAGTACTTC	CAISESEVETQYF
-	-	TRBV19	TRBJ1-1	TGTGCCAGTAGTAGAGGAAGCGAAGCTTTCTTT	CASSRGSEAFF
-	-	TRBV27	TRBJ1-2	TGTGCCAGCAGTTTCGGGCAAGTAGGATATGGCTACACCTTC	CASSFGQVGYGYTF
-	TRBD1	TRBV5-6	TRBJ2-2	TGTGCCAGCAGCTGGGGACAGACGAACACCGGGGAGCTGTTTTTT	CASSWGQTNTGELFF
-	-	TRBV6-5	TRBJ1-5	TGTGCCAGCAGTTACAAATATAATCAGCCCCAGCATTTT	CASSYKYNQPQHF
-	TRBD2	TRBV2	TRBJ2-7	TGTGCCAGCAATACGGGAGGGGTATACGAGCAGTACTTC	CASNTGGVYEQYF
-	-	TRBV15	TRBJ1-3	TGTGCCACCCCAGCAAATGGGCGAGGGAATCGGTCTGGAAACACCATATATTTT	CATPANGRGNRSGNTIYF
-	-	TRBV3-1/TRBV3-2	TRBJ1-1	TGTGCCAGCACAGGGTGGGGGACTGAAGCTTTCTTT	CASTGWGTEAFF
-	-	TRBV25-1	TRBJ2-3	TGTGCCAGCAGTGGGGCACGGGGGTACTCGACAGATACGCAGTATTTT	CASSGARGYSTDTQYF
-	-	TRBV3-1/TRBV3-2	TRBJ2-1	TGTGCCAGCAGCCAAGTTGACACTAGTACCTACAATGAGCAGTTCTTC	CASSQVDTSTYNEQFF
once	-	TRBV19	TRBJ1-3	TGTGCCAGTAGTATCGGCCGGTGGTACGGAAACACCATATATTTT	CASSIGRWYGNTIYF
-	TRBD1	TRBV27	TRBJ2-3	TGTGCCAGCGCCCGGTCCCCAGGGGGTACTACGCAGTATTTT	CASARSPGGTTQYF